The 14 T cell receptor beta chains given below trace back to one sample, sequenced in a study of T cells after yellow fever vaccination. TCRdb independently ran MiXCR on the 5' RACE reads; one entry per CDR3 protein. The sample contains some 350,000 distinct CDR3 sequences, about 4% of which appear only once. The sequences come from PBMCs, collected 5 days after the yellow fever booster vaccination. Receptors originate from a man between 18 and 29 years old who received the YFV17D yellow fever vaccine.

This clonotype turned up a few times. The chain links TRBV4-1 to TRBJ1-1; no firm D call. This CDR3 region has 14 residues. V was clipped by 0 bases and J by 1 base, with 6 bases between them. From germline, CDR1 is MGHRA and CDR2 YSYEKL. The DNA of the CDR3 is TGCGCCAGCAGCCAAGATTCGAGGAACACTGAAGCTTTCTTT. Amino acid sequence: CASSQDSRNTEAFF.

This clonotype was found a few times. The chain links TRBV11-2 to TRBJ1-4; a possible D gene is TRBD1 (5 bases). The V gene's germline CDR1 is SGHAT and CDR2 FQNNGV. CDR3 length: 14 residues. Trimming stripped 7 bases from V and 8 bases from J, with 17 bases between. The CDR3 loop reads CASTPGGFFEKLFF. CDR3 DNA sequence: TGTGCCAGCACCCCCGGGGGGTTTTTCGAAAAACTGTTTTTT.

This clonotype has more than one count but fewer than ten. The chain is built from TRBV28 and TRBJ1-1; maybe TRBD1 (5 bases). The CDR3 contains 18 residues. V lost 3 bases to trimming and J lost 4 bases, with 24 bases between them. Germline V gives CDR1 MDHEN, CDR2 SYDVKM. CDR3 DNA sequence: TGTGCCAGCAGTTTTGGCCTGGTGGAGGGGCGTTCCTTCACTGAAGCTTTCTTT. Translated: CASSFGLVEGRSFTEAFF.

The rearrangement joins TRBV5-5 to TRBJ2-7; 9 positions match TRBD1. The CDR3 has 16 amino acids. CDR1 SGHKS and CDR2 YYEKEE come from the germline V gene (reference sequence). The V gene end was trimmed by 5 bases and the J gene end by 2 bases; junction bases not matched to a gene: 11. CDR3 amino acids: CASSLRDRGIPYEQYV. The CDR3 DNA sequence: TGTGCCAGCAGTCTCCGTGACAGGGGGATTCCCTACGAGCAGTACGTC.

This chain links TRBV5-1 with TRBJ2-2; TRBD1 or TRBD2 may be the D gene (5 bases each). CDR3 size: 16 residues. The germline gives CDR1 SGHRS, CDR2 YFSETQ. V was pared by 1 base and J by 1 base, with 11 bases between. The CDR3 DNA reads TGCGCCAGCAGCTTGCGAGGGGCCGTGAACACCGGGGAGCTGTTTTTT. Protein: CASSLRGAVNTGELFF.

The table lists this clonotype with a few counts. The chain couples TRBV29-1 to TRBJ1-2; TRBD1 matches 7 bases. The CDR3 contains 13 residues. J lost 5 bases, V lost 6 bases, and 9 bases had no gene match. Germline V gene lookup returns CDR1 SQVTM and CDR2 ANQGSEA. The CDR3: CSVQGGPRYGYTF. The CDR3 DNA follows: TGCAGCGTGCAGGGGGGCCCGCGTTATGGCTACACCTTC.

This clonotype was detected only a few times. The J gene is TRBJ2-2, the V gene TRBV7-9; D is unresolved. The germline V and J ends were trimmed by 3 bases and 6 bases, with 8 bases remaining between them. Germline CDR1 and CDR2: SEHNR and FQNEAQ (reference sequence). CDR3 length: 13 amino acids. The CDR3 bases are TGTGCCAGCAGCTTCGTGGAGTCCGGGGAGCTGTTTTTT. This translates into CASSFVESGELFF.

This chain uses TRBV29-1 with TRBJ2-4; D might be TRBD1 (5 bases). Trimming took off 4 bases at V and 1 base at J, with 8 bases between the two ends. The CDR3 contains 13 residues. CDR1 SQVTM and CDR2 ANQGSEA come from the germline V gene. The CDR3 is CSVGHRAKNIQYF. As DNA, the CDR3 is TGCAGCGTTGGACACAGGGCCAAAAACATTCAGTACTTC.

This clonotype was observed a handful of times. The CDR3 loop is CASSSTDEAFF. The CDR3 DNA reads as TGTGCCAGCAGCTCAACAGACGAAGCTTTCTTT. V and J are TRBV5-4 and TRBJ1-1, with no clear D. Germline V gene data show CDR1 as SGHNT and CDR2 as YYREEE (reference sequence). V was clipped by 3 bases and J by 8 bases, with 8 bases between them. This CDR3 region has 11 residues.

The chain carries TRBV29-1 and TRBJ2-7, with unresolved D. Trimming removed 3 bases at V and 0 bases at J, with 15 bases between. Germline V gene data show CDR1 as SQVTM and CDR2 as ANQGSEA. The CDR3 runs 15 residues. DNA for the CDR3: TGCAGCGTTGAGCATATCGGACGGTACTCCTACGAGCAGTACTTC. This gives the protein CSVEHIGRYSYEQYF.

This clonotype was recorded many times. The chain combines TRBV4-3 with TRBJ2-1; a weak D match, TRBD1 (5 bases). Germline V lookup: CDR1 LGHNA, CDR2 YSLEER. V dropped 1 base and J dropped 0 bases, with 7 bases sitting between them. The CDR3 loop spans 15 amino acids. The CDR3 reads CASSQARVSYNEQFF. CDR3 nucleotides: TGCGCCAGCAGCCAAGCCAGGGTCTCCTACAATGAGCAGTTCTTC.

This clonotype was detected only a few times. CDR3 in amino acids: CSAGQGRETQYF. The CDR3 region has the DNA TGCAGCGCTGGACAGGGGAGGGAGACCCAGTACTTC. The chain combines TRBV29-1 with TRBJ2-5; 9 nucleotides agree with TRBD1. The germline V gene encodes CDR1 SQVTM and CDR2 ANQGSEA. The CDR3 extends over 12 amino acids. The V gene end was trimmed by 7 bases and the J gene end by 5 bases; junction bases not matched to a gene: 5. The full variable domain, completed using reference TRBV29-1 and TRBJ2-5, is SAVISQKPSRDICQRGTSLTIQCQVDSQVTMMFWYRQQPGQSLTLIATANQGSEATYESGFVIDKFPISRPNLTFSTLTVSNMSPEDSSIYLCSAGQGRETQYFGPGTRLLVL.

This clonotype has at least ten counts. The J gene is TRBJ2-5, the V gene TRBV5-4; D ambiguous. The CDR3 is 13 residues long. V was shortened by 4 bases and J by 4 bases, with 11 bases between the two germline ends. Germline V gene lookup returns CDR1 SGHNT and CDR2 YYREEE (reference sequence). The DNA of the CDR3 is TGTGCCAGCAGCCCCTCAATCGGAGAGACCCAGTACTTC. This codes for CASSPSIGETQYF.

The J gene is TRBJ1-5, the V gene TRBV3-1; a possible D gene is TRBD1 (5 bases). Germline V gene lookup returns CDR1 LGHDT and CDR2 YNNKEL (reference sequence). The germline V and J ends were trimmed by 1 base and 0 bases, with 19 bases remaining between them. CDR3 length equals 19 residues. The CDR3 sequence: CASSQGWWGRYASNQPQHF. CDR3 DNA sequence: TGTGCCAGCAGCCAAGGCTGGTGGGGCCGCTACGCTAGCAATCAGCCCCAGCATTTT.